The 14 T cell receptor beta chains given below trace back to one sample, sequenced in a study of OX40 agonist ivuxolimab in advanced cancers. Using immunoSEQ multiplex PCR, the repertoire was profiled, and TCRdb retains in-frame clones only, with some absent. The sample comprises approximately 69,000 clones, roughly 88% of which are singletons, and 2.5% to 3% rests with the top ten. The sequencing used CD4+ or CD8+ T cells sorted from blood, collected in a trial of the OX40 agonist ivuxolimab. These receptor sequences come from an adult with an advanced solid tumor such as melanoma, head and neck, liver or kidney cancer.

V gene TRBV6-5 combines with J gene TRBJ2-1; TRBD2 matches at 7 bases. The CDR3 spans 14 residues. Unmatched junction bases numbered 4, after V lost 6 bases and J lost 2 bases. Per the germline V gene, CDR1 is MNHEY and CDR2 is SVGAGI. CDR3: CASSASGAYNEQFF. The CDR3 coding sequence is TGTGCCAGCAGCGCTAGCGGAGCCTACAATGAGCAGTTCTTC.

The V and J genes are TRBV20-1 and TRBJ2-3; D is ambiguous. V lost 6 bases and J lost 2, with 6 bases in between. CDR3 length: 11 residues. Looked up from germline, CDR1 is DFQATT and CDR2 is SNEGSKA (reference sequence). CDR3 sequence reads: CSASLTDTQYF. CDR3 nucleotide sequence: TGCAGTGCGTCCCTCACAGATACGCAGTATTTT.

This clone was observed a handful of times. This chain links TRBV11-2 with TRBJ1-6; unclear D gene. Germline assignment: CDR1 SGHAT and CDR2 FQNNGV. CDR3 length: 14 residues. Trimming removed 1 base at V and 7 bases at J, with 8 bases between. The CDR3: CASSLVSGNSPLHF. The CDR3 DNA is TGTGCCAGCAGCTTAGTTTCAGGCAATTCACCCCTCCACTTT. Variable domain in full (rest from reference TRBV11-2 and TRBJ1-6): EAGVAQSPRYKIIEKRQSVAFWCNPISGHATLYWYQQILGQGPKLLIQFQNNGVVDDSQLPKDRFSAERLKGVDSTLKIQPAKLEDSAVYLCASSLVSGNSPLHFGNGTRLTVT.

The chain employs TRBV27 and TRBJ2-7, with D unresolved. This CDR3 comprises 13 residues. Germline lookup yields CDR1 MNHEY and CDR2 SMNVEV (reference sequence). Trimming took 7 bases from V and 6 from J, leaving 16 bases between them. The CDR3 sequence is CASKPGHGGEQYF. The CDR3 bases are TGTGCCAGCAAACCCGGGCACGGCGGCGAGCAGTACTTC.

The chain is built from TRBV2 and TRBJ2-5; 14 positions match TRBD2. Germline CDR1 reads SNHLY; CDR2 reads FYNNEI. The CDR3 length is 20 residues. Trimming at V came to 1 base and at J to 3 bases, leaving 13 bases not matched to a gene. Here the CDR3 reads CASSEDRGEGLAGGKETQYF. The CDR3, as DNA: TGTGCCAGCAGTGAAGATCGGGGGGAAGGACTAGCGGGAGGCAAAGAGACCCAGTACTTC.

V and J are TRBV11-2 and TRBJ2-7; D is possibly TRBD2 (5 bases). Germline-derived CDR1 and CDR2 are SGHAT and FQNNGV. V lost 0 bases and J lost 6, with 12 bases in between. The CDR3 extends over 14 amino acids. The DNA for the CDR3 is TGTGCCAGCAGCTTAGATGGGAGAGCAGCCGAGCAGTACTTC. This sequence encodes CASSLDGRAAEQYF.

The chain employs TRBV5-6 and TRBJ2-5; maybe TRBD1 (6 bases). Trimming took 3 bases from V and 5 from J, leaving 17 bases between them. The CDR3 extends over 15 amino acids. Germline V lookup: CDR1 SGHDT, CDR2 YYEEEE. The CDR3 region is CASSWTPDSFETQYF. In DNA, the CDR3 is TGTGCCAGCAGCTGGACTCCGGACAGTTTCGAGACCCAGTACTTC.

This chain connects TRBV5-4 to TRBJ1-6; no reliable D call. Per germline, CDR1 SGHNT and CDR2 YYREEE (reference sequence). Trimming shortened V by 4 bases and J by 6 bases, and 11 bases separated the two germline ends. The CDR3 has 14 residues. For the CDR3, the DNA is TGTGCCAGCAGCCTAGGACGGTTTAATTCACCCCTCCACTTT. Translation: CASSLGRFNSPLHF. The whole variable domain, filled in from reference TRBV5-4 and TRBJ1-6, reads ETGVTQSPTHLIKTRGQQVTLRCSSQSGHNTVSWYQQALGQGPQFIFQYYREEENGRGNFPPRFSGLQFPNYSSELNVNALELDDSALYLCASSLGRFNSPLHFGNGTRLTVT.

The chain links TRBV14 to TRBJ1-1; D unresolved. The germline V gene has CDR1 SGHDN and CDR2 FVKESK. Trimming left V 1 base short and J 0 bases short, with 18 bases between. The CDR3 length is 18 residues. The CDR3 coding sequence is TGTGCCAGCAGCCAAGGTCTTGCGGGGAAGGTAATGAACACTGAAGCTTTCTTT. It translates to CASSQGLAGKVMNTEAFF.

J is TRBJ1-5 and V is TRBV19; D is unclear. CDR1 and CDR2 from the germline V gene are LNHDA and SQIVND (reference sequence). The V end was cut by 3 bases, the J end by 3 bases, with 15 bases between. This CDR3 region has 16 residues. CDR3 DNA: TGTGCCAGTAGTATTACTGGGCCCGGCGTCAATCAGCCCCAGCATTTT. It codes for CASSITGPGVNQPQHF.

CDR3: CASSPQLYGSGELFF. The CDR3 DNA is TGTGCCAGCAGCCCCCAATTGTATGGGTCCGGGGAGCTGTTTTTT. V gene TRBV5-8 combines with J gene TRBJ2-2; D unresolved. Germline CDR1 SGHTS, CDR2 YDEGEE. V gave up 4 bases and J gave up 6 bases, with 16 bases separating them. The CDR3 is made up of 15 amino acids.

The chain recombines TRBV10-3 with TRBJ2-1, with 8 bases identical to TRBD2. Per germline, CDR1 ENHRY and CDR2 SYGVKD. This CDR3 has 18 amino acids. The trim removed 0 bases at V and 1 base at J, leaving 8 bases unmatched. CDR3: CAISESTGLGNSYNEQFF. CDR3 nucleotide sequence: TGTGCCATCAGTGAGTCGACGGGACTAGGCAATTCCTACAATGAGCAGTTCTTC.

This chain joins TRBV10-1 and TRBJ2-5, with 8 bases aligning to TRBD2. With V trimmed by 3 bases and J by 5 bases, 8 bases remained unmatched. This CDR3 is 15 amino acids long. The germline V gene encodes CDR1 WNHNN and CDR2 SYGVQD (reference sequence). The CDR3, as DNA: TGCGCCAGCAGTGAAAAGCGGGGGCTACGGGAGACCCAGTACTTC. It encodes CASSEKRGLRETQYF.

The rearrangement uses TRBV10-2 and TRBJ2-5; D is ambiguous. The CDR3 runs to 12 residues. Germline-derived CDR1 and CDR2 are WSHSY and SAAADI. V dropped 2 bases and J dropped 4 bases, with 5 bases sitting between them. The chain's CDR3 is CASSEDGETQYF. CDR3 in DNA: TGCGCCAGCAGTGAGGACGGAGAGACCCAGTACTTC.